The 25 T cell receptor beta chains in this list originate from one sample, sequenced in a study of T cell repertoires in cytomegalovirus infection. MiXCR, applied by TCRdb to the reads, yields one record per CDR3 protein. The sample lists roughly 250,000 distinct CDR3 sequences; roughly 22% were seen once. Material: CD8+ T cells from PBMCs. The source of these receptors is a human donor in good health (CMV status not recorded). Some clones in this sample may be carry-over from other donors' samples.

This chain uses TRBV27 with TRBJ1-2, with D possibly TRBD1 on 6 matching bases. Germline values: CDR1 MNHEY, CDR2 SMNVEV (reference sequence). The ends were cut back, 3 bases at V and 2 bases at J, with 13 bases in the middle. The CDR3 consists of 15 residues. CDR3 nucleotide sequence: TGTGCCAGCAGTTTTCTGGGCGGACAGAACTATGGCTACACCTTC. It translates to CASSFLGGQNYGYTF.

V usage is TRBV20-1 and J usage is TRBJ2-3; D gene ambiguous. With 2 bases removed from V and 4 bases from J, the gap between germline ends came to 10 bases. CDR1 DFQATT and CDR2 SNEGSKA come from the germline V gene (reference sequence). The CDR3 runs to 13 residues. DNA for the CDR3: TGCAGTGCTAGACCCCTTCGCCCAGATACGCAGTATTTT. Encoded protein: CSARPLRPDTQYF.

This clonotype was seen a few times. This chain uses TRBV14 with TRBJ2-7; D gene ambiguous. Trimming removed 1 base from V and 4 bases from J, with 8 bases in between. The CDR3 covers 13 residues. The germline CDR1 and CDR2 sequences are SGHDN and FVKESK. The CDR3 region has the DNA TGTGCCAGCAGCCAAGTTGGGCGTTACGAGCAGTACTTC. Residues: CASSQVGRYEQYF.

This chain joins TRBV7-9 and TRBJ1-1; a weak D match, TRBD1 (6 bases). The CDR3 spans 16 residues. The germline V gene has CDR1 SEHNR and CDR2 FQNEAQ (reference sequence). V dropped 1 base and J dropped 6 bases, with 18 bases sitting between them. The CDR3 bases are TGTGCCAGCAGCTTAGTAGGAGGGACACGGGAACCTGAAGCTTTCTTT. It yields the protein CASSLVGGTREPEAFF.

The chain recombines TRBV28 with TRBJ1-5; D remains ambiguous. Trimming removed 10 bases from V and 0 bases from J, with 16 bases in between. Germline lookup yields CDR1 MDHEN and CDR2 SYDVKM. There are 15 residues in the CDR3. DNA of the CDR3: TGTGCCACCAGAATCGAAGGGTATAGCAATCAGCCCCAGCATTTT. Translation: CATRIEGYSNQPQHF.

This clonotype was found a few times. The V and J genes are TRBV11-2 and TRBJ1-1; D is unclear. V lost 7 bases and J 0 bases, leaving 12 bases between the germline ends. CDR3 length: 14 residues. The V gene's germline CDR1 is SGHAT and CDR2 FQNNGV. CDR3 DNA sequence: TGTGCCAGCAACTCGATGGGCATGAACACTGAAGCTTTCTTT. Its translation: CASNSMGMNTEAFF.

In its sample, this clonotype was seen a few times. V is TRBV24-1 and J is TRBJ2-2; D unclear. Germline values: CDR1 KGHDR, CDR2 SFDVKD. The CDR3 sequence is 12 residues long. Trimming shortened V by 6 bases and J by 7 bases, and 8 bases separated the two germline ends. CDR3 loop: CATSPTGGELFF. For the CDR3, the DNA is TGTGCCACCAGTCCTACCGGCGGGGAGCTGTTTTTT.

The chain carries TRBV7-3 and TRBJ2-3; 11 bases are shared with TRBD2. Germline assignment: CDR1 SGHTA and CDR2 FQGTGA. V dropped 5 bases and J dropped 4; count of bases not matched to a gene: 8. The CDR3 runs 16 residues. CDR3 sequence (DNA): TGTGCCAGCAGCCTCATAGCGGGGGGGCCCCCAGATACGCAGTATTTT. This translates into CASSLIAGGPPDTQYF.

This clonotype was counted only a few times. The chain joins TRBV6-2 or TRBV6-3 to TRBJ2-7, with D uncertain. Germline V gives CDR1 MNHEY, CDR2 SVGEGT. V lost 4 bases, J lost 0 bases, and 7 bases lay in between. The CDR3 extends over 13 amino acids. Written as DNA, the CDR3 is TGTGCCAGCAGTTGGGCAGGCTCCTACGAGCAGTACTTC. This codes for CASSWAGSYEQYF.

This chain uses TRBV2 with TRBJ2-3; 11 bases map to TRBD2. This CDR3 spans 17 amino acids. CDR1 SNHLY and CDR2 FYNNEI come from the germline V gene. With 6 bases clipped from V and 1 base from J, the junction kept 9 bases outside the gene matches. CDR3 DNA sequence: TGTGCCAGCAGCAAGACGATAGCGGGGGGGGGCACAGATACGCAGTATTTT. It translates to CASSKTIAGGGTDTQYF.

This chain links TRBV11-2 with TRBJ2-6; D uncertain. Looked up from germline, CDR1 is SGHAT and CDR2 is FQNNGV. V shed 4 bases and J shed 0 bases, with 10 bases lying between them. This CDR3 comprises 16 residues. CDR3 sequence (DNA): TGTGCCAGCAGCTGGTTACAGAGCTCTGGGGCCAACGTCCTGACTTTC. Its protein product is CASSWLQSSGANVLTF.

This clonotype was seen only a few times. The chain recombines TRBV6-6 with TRBJ1-2; TRBD1 aligns across 7 bases. The V gene's germline CDR1 is MNHNY and CDR2 SVGAGI (reference sequence). The CDR3 has 13 amino acids. The V and J ends lost 6 bases and 6 bases, in that order; junction bases with no gene match: 7. The chain's CDR3 is CASSPDRVNGYTF. The CDR3 DNA reads as TGTGCCAGCAGCCCCGACAGGGTCAATGGCTACACCTTC.

This clonotype has more than one count but fewer than ten. The chain recombines TRBV2 with TRBJ2-7; 12 positions agree with TRBD2. CDR1 SNHLY and CDR2 FYNNEI come from the germline V gene. The CDR3 totals 15 residues. The V gene end was trimmed by 2 bases and the J gene end by 3 bases; junction bases not matched to a gene: 2. CDR3 protein: CASSETSGGFYEQYF. CDR3 DNA: TGTGCCAGCAGTGAAACTAGCGGGGGGTTCTACGAGCAGTACTTC.

The chain carries TRBV2 and TRBJ2-5, with D hard to call. Looked up from germline, CDR1 is SNHLY and CDR2 is FYNNEI. CDR3 length: 15 amino acids. Trimming removed 4 bases from V and 2 bases from J, with 14 bases in between. The CDR3 here is CASSVIRSLQETQYF. CDR3 nucleotides: TGTGCCAGCAGTGTTATCAGGTCACTGCAAGAGACCCAGTACTTC.

V and J are TRBV2 and TRBJ2-3; no firm D call. Germline V gene lookup returns CDR1 SNHLY and CDR2 FYNNEI. Trimming removed 7 bases at V and 2 bases at J, with 19 bases between. This CDR3 has 16 residues. CDR3 nucleotide sequence: TGTGCCAGCACCTCCGGCGACGTGGGATACACAGATACGCAGTATTTT. It yields the protein CASTSGDVGYTDTQYF. The full variable domain, its missing parts supplied by reference TRBV2 and TRBJ2-3, is EPEVTQTPSHQVTQMGQEVILRCVPISNHLYFYWYRQILGQKVEFLVSFYNNEISEKSEIFDDQFSVERPDGSNFTLKIRSTKLEDSAMYFCASTSGDVGYTDTQYFGPGTRLTVL.

This clonotype was counted ten times or more. The chain carries TRBV7-2 and TRBJ2-7, with 8 bases matching TRBD2. Germline loops: CDR1 SGHTA, CDR2 FQGNSA. This CDR3 spans 15 amino acids. Trimming cost V 2 bases and J 0 bases; bases outside gene matches: 3. The CDR3 sequence: CASSLIAGYSYEQYF. The CDR3 DNA sequence: TGTGCCAGCAGCTTAATAGCGGGGTACTCCTACGAGCAGTACTTC.

This clonotype showed up just a few times. J is TRBJ1-1 and V is TRBV6-5, with no clear D. Trimming pared 7 bases from V and 5 bases from J, leaving 20 bases between. The germline V gene has CDR1 MNHEY and CDR2 SVGAGI. The CDR3 extends over 15 amino acids. CDR3 sequence (DNA): TGTGCCAGCACTAACGGATTAGCCTGGAATACTGAAGCTTTCTTT. Encoded protein: CASTNGLAWNTEAFF.

The V and J genes are TRBV7-4 and TRBJ1-1; possibly TRBD1 for D (5 bases). Trimming cost V 0 bases and J 7 bases, with 18 bases left between them. This CDR3 spans 16 amino acids. Germline V CDR1 and CDR2: SGHVT, SQSDAQ. CDR3 region: CASSLAGSGGEVEAFF. DNA for the CDR3: TGTGCCAGCAGCTTAGCTGGTTCGGGGGGAGAGGTTGAAGCTTTCTTT.

The chain joins TRBV20-1 to TRBJ2-7; D is tentatively TRBD1 or TRBD2 (6 bases each). Trimming took 3 bases from V and 4 from J, leaving 13 bases between them. CDR3 length: 13 amino acids. Germline loops: CDR1 DFQATT, CDR2 SNEGSKA (reference sequence). CDR3 DNA: TGCAGTGCTAGTGCCGGGGGCATTTACGAGCAGTACTTC. It specifies CSASAGGIYEQYF.

This clonotype was seen ten or more times. This chain links TRBV7-2 with TRBJ2-1, with TRBD1 matching over 7 bases. J gave up 3 bases and V 2 bases, and 10 bases lay outside the gene matches. CDR1 and CDR2 from the germline V gene are SGHTA and FQGNSA. CDR3 length: 17 residues. In DNA form, the CDR3 reads TGTGCCAGCAGCTTATACCCTCCGGGACAGATCTACAATGAGCAGTTCTTC. It specifies CASSLYPPGQIYNEQFF.

The sample holds one count of this clonotype. V and J are TRBV3-1 and TRBJ2-3; D gene ambiguous. Germline lookup yields CDR1 LGHDT and CDR2 YNNKEL (reference sequence). V lost 3 bases and J lost 4, with 8 bases in between. CDR3 length: 13 residues. The CDR3 coding sequence is TGTGCCAGCAGCCACGCAATCCCAGATACGCAGTATTTT. Encoded protein: CASSHAIPDTQYF.

This clonotype showed up many times. The V call is TRBV6-2 or TRBV6-3, the J call TRBJ2-7; no reliable D call. CDR1 and CDR2 (germline): MNHEY, SVGEGT. The CDR3 runs to 12 residues. V was trimmed by 5 bases and J by 4 bases, leaving 9 bases between them. The CDR3 bases are TGTGCCAGCAGTCCTCGCAATTACGAGCAGTACTTC. Protein sequence: CASSPRNYEQYF.

This clonotype came up a few times. This chain links TRBV4-1 with TRBJ2-5; 7 nucleotides line up with TRBD1. Germline V gives CDR1 MGHRA, CDR2 YSYEKL. V was pared by 4 bases and J by 3 bases, with 2 bases of the junction left unmatched. This CDR3 region has 13 residues. The CDR3 reads CASSRGTEETQYF. CDR3 in DNA: TGCGCCAGCAGCCGGGGGACAGAAGAGACCCAGTACTTC.

The chain links TRBV29-1 to TRBJ1-1; D is undetermined. CDR3 length: 12 residues. Trimming stripped 3 bases from V and 4 bases from J, with 9 bases between. Germline V gene data show CDR1 as SQVTM and CDR2 as ANQGSEA. The CDR3 sequence: CSVEDGSTEAFF. In nucleotides, the CDR3 is TGCAGCGTTGAGGACGGGAGCACTGAAGCTTTCTTT.

This clonotype was seen only a few times. This chain joins TRBV19 and TRBJ2-7, with TRBD2 matching over 11 bases. Germline V gene sequence: CDR1 LNHDA, CDR2 SQIVND (reference sequence). The CDR3 runs to 16 residues. Unmatched junction bases numbered 8, after V lost 4 bases and J lost 3 bases. This chain's CDR3 is CASSSGGLAGLYEQYF. The CDR3 DNA reads as TGTGCCAGTAGTAGCGGCGGACTAGCGGGCCTCTACGAGCAGTACTTC.